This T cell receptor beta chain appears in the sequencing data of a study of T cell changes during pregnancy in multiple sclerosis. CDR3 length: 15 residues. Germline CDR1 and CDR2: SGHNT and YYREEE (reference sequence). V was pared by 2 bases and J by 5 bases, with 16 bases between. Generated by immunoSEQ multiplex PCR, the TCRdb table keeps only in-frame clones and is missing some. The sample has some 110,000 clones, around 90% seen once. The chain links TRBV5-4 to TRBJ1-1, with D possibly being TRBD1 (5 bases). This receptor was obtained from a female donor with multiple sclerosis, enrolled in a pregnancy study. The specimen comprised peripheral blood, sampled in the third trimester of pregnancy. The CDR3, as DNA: TGTGCCAGCAGCTTCAGACTCAGGGTAGGGACTGAAGCTTTCTTT. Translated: CASSFRLRVGTEAFF.